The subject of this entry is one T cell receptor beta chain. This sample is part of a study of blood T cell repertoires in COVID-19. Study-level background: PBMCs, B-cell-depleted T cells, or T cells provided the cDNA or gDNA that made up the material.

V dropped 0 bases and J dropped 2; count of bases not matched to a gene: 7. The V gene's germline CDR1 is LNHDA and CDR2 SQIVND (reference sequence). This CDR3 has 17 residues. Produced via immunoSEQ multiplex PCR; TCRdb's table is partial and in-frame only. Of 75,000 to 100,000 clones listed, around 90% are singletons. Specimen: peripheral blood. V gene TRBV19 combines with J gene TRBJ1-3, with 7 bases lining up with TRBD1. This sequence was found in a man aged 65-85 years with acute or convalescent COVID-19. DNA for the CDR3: TGTGCCAGTAGTATAGATTTCGAGGGGGCGACTGGAAACACCATATATTTT. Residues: CASSIDFEGATGNTIYF.